Ten or more counts support the clone carrying this T cell receptor beta chain. Antigen specificity is unknown. This sample was taken from a study of T cells after yellow fever vaccination. The CDR3 consists of 13 residues. Germline V gene lookup returns CDR1 ENHRY and CDR2 SYGVKD. Trimming pared 6 bases from V and 2 bases from J, leaving 10 bases between. For TCR, cDNA came from 5'RACE template switching, which added a universal primer site and UMIs. A single record per CDR3 protein comes from TCRdb applying MiXCR to the 5' RACE reads. This table holds about 240,000 distinct CDR3 sequences, more than 3.5% found once. Points from the study as a whole: The secondary response was weaker, and its peak arrived faster, on day 5 versus 15.

Sequencing was performed on PBMCs, taken 15 days after the yellow fever booster vaccination. The receptor's source is a man aged 18 to 29 who received the YFV17D yellow fever vaccine. The V call is TRBV10-3, the J call TRBJ1-2, with D tentatively TRBD1 (5 bases). The CDR3 nucleotides read TGTGCCATCAGGGGGGGGGACAACTATGGCTACACCTTC. Its translation is CAIRGGDNYGYTF.